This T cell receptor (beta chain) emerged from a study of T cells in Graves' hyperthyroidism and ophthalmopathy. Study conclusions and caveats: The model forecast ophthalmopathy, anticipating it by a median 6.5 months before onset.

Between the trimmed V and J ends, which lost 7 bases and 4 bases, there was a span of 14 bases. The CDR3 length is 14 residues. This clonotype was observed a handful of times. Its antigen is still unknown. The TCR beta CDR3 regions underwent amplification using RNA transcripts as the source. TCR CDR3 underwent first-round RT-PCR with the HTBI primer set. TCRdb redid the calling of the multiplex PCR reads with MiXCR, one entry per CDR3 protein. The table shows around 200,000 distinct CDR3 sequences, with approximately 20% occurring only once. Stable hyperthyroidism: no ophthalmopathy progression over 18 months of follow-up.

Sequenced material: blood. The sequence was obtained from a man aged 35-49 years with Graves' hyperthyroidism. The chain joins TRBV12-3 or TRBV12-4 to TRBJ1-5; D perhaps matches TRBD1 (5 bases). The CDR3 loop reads CASILGGSNQPQHF. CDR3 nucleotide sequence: TGTGCCAGCATCCTTGGGGGTAGTAATCAGCCCCAGCATTTT.